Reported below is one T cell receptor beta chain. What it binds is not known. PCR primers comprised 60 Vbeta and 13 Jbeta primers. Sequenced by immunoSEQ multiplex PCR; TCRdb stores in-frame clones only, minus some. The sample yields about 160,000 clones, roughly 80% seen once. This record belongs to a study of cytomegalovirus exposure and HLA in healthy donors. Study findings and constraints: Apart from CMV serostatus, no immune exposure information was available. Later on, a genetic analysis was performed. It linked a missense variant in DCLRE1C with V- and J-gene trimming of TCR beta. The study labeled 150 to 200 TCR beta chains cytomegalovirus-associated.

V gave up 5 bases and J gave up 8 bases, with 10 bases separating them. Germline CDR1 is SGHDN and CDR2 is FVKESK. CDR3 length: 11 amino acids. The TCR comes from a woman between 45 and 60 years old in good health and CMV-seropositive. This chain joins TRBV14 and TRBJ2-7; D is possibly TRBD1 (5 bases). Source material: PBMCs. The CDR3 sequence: CASSSGSQQYF. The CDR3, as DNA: TGTGCCAGCAGCTCAGGGTCACAGCAGTACTTC.